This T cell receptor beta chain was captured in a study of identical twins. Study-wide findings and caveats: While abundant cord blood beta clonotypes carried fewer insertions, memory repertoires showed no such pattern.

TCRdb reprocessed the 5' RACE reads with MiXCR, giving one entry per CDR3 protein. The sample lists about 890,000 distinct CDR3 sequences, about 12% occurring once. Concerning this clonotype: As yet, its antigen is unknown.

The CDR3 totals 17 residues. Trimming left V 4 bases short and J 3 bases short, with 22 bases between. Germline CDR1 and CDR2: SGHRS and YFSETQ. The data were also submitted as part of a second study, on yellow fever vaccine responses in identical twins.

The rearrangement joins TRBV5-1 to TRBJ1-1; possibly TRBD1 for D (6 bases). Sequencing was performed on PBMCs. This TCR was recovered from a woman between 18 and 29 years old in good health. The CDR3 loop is CASSKGDVPGGYTEAFF. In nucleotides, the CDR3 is TGCGCCAGCAGCAAGGGGGACGTCCCCGGGGGGTACACTGAAGCTTTCTTT.